This T cell receptor (beta chain) was recovered during a study of shared clonotypes between healthy human individuals. Study observations and caveats: The sharing of roughly 5% of naive CD4 clonotypes was seen across a handful of donors. Depth of sequencing was expected to influence donor clonotype sharing.

The method was immunoSEQ multiplex PCR; TCRdb's version includes in-frame clones alone and lacks a portion of them. There are approximately 350,000 clones in the sample; about 97% occur only once, and about 0.32% lies in the top ten. The CDR3 spans 13 residues. V lost 6 bases and J lost 4, with 10 bases in between. From germline, CDR1 is SNHLY and CDR2 FYNNEI. Comment on this clone: Its antigen is still unknown.

This TCR derives from a young man in good health. Sequences were obtained from memory CD8+ T cells sorted from blood. Described subset: CD45RO+ cells pooled with CCR7-negative TemRA cells. V and J are TRBV2 and TRBJ2-1, with D unclear. The CDR3 DNA follows: TGTGCCAGCAGGGGTAGGCTGTACAATGAGCAGTTCTTC. Translation gives CASRGRLYNEQFF.